A single sample is the source of the 20 T cell receptor beta chains below, sequenced in a study of T-cell memory formation after mild COVID-19. From the 5' RACE reads, TCRdb called clonotypes with MiXCR, one entry per CDR3 protein. The sample shows fewer than 600,000 distinct CDR3 sequences, about 20% of them seen only once. Sequencing was done on a sample of PBMCs or a T cell subset sorted from them (not recorded which). The source is an adult woman who had mild COVID-19 (a few samples of this study predate the infection). Cell type and time point are not known.

The chain has TRBV11-3 and TRBJ2-7; D gene uncertain. Germline V gene sequence: CDR1 SGHNT, CDR2 YENEEA. The CDR3 contains 14 residues. V dropped 1 base and J dropped 1 base, with 8 bases sitting between them. CDR3 sequence reads: CASSLGLPSYEQYF. The CDR3 bases are TGTGCCAGCAGCTTAGGTCTACCGTCCTACGAGCAGTACTTC.

The sample holds a few counts of this clonotype. The V call is TRBV24-1, the J call TRBJ1-2; no definite D call. With 4 bases removed from V and 4 bases from J, the gap between germline ends came to 12 bases. Germline V CDR1 and CDR2: KGHDR, SFDVKD. The CDR3 runs to 14 residues. The CDR3 spells CATSEAPVSYGYTF. DNA for the CDR3: TGTGCCACCAGTGAGGCGCCAGTCAGCTATGGCTACACCTTC.

This chain connects TRBV7-9 to TRBJ1-1, with D tentatively TRBD1 (5 bases). V gave up 8 bases and J gave up 4 bases, with 14 bases separating them. The length of the CDR3 is 13 residues. In germline, CDR1 is SEHNR, CDR2 FQNEAQ (reference sequence). The CDR3 region is CASGQGIGTEAFF. In DNA, the CDR3 is TGTGCCAGCGGGCAGGGTATTGGCACTGAAGCTTTCTTT. The whole variable domain, remainder taken from reference TRBV7-9 and TRBJ1-1, is DTGVSQNPRHKITKRGQNVTFRCDPISEHNRLYWYRQTLGQGPEFLTYFQNEAQLEKSRLLSDRFSAERPKGSFSTLEIQRTEQGDSAMYLCASGQGIGTEAFFGQGTRLTVV.

This clonotype showed up just a few times. The chain couples TRBV2 to TRBJ2-7; the match to TRBD2 covers 12 bases. Per germline, CDR1 SNHLY and CDR2 FYNNEI. The CDR3 is made up of 14 amino acids. V lost 4 bases and J lost 3; bases outside the gene matches: 1. The CDR3 sequence is CASSGTSGVYEQYF. The CDR3 bases are TGTGCCAGCAGTGGGACTAGCGGGGTCTACGAGCAGTACTTC.

This chain joins TRBV20-1 and TRBJ1-5; TRBD1 is a possible D gene (6 bases). CDR1 and CDR2 (germline): DFQATT, SNEGSKA (reference sequence). CDR3 length equals 17 residues. CDR3 residues: CRAETAQGFLSNQPQHF. The CDR3 nucleotides read TGCAGAGCGGAGACGGCACAGGGCTTTTTGAGCAATCAGCCCCAGCATTTT.

The J gene is TRBJ1-2, the V gene TRBV11-2; D call uncertain. This CDR3 is built from 13 residues. Germline V gene data show CDR1 as SGHAT and CDR2 as FQNNGV. The V end was cut by 6 bases, the J end by 5 bases, with 13 bases between. The CDR3 DNA sequence: TGTGCCAGCAGTCCAGACGAGAGATATGGCTACACCTTC. It specifies CASSPDERYGYTF.

This clonotype has a handful of counts. V usage is TRBV7-9 and J usage is TRBJ2-5; a possible D gene is TRBD2 (6 bases). CDR1 is SEHNR, CDR2 FQNEAQ, per germline (reference sequence). The length of the CDR3 is 16 residues. V shed 2 bases and J shed 5 bases, with 18 bases lying between them. CDR3 amino acids: CASSLRSAGIVETQYF. CDR3 bases: TGTGCCAGCAGCTTAAGGTCCGCGGGGATTGTTGAGACCCAGTACTTC.

This clonotype was observed a few times. The chain combines TRBV12-3 or TRBV12-4 with TRBJ2-5; 8 bases match TRBD2. The CDR3 has 18 amino acids. V shed 5 bases and J 5 bases; nucleotides not matched to a gene: 19. The CDR3 is CASSNPGRGGKSMETQYF. In nucleotides, the CDR3 is TGTGCCAGCAGTAACCCGGGGCGCGGGGGGAAGTCTATGGAGACCCAGTACTTC.

The gene calls are TRBV5-1 and TRBJ1-1; D not certain. The CDR3 is made up of 13 amino acids. Per germline, CDR1 SGHRS and CDR2 YFSETQ. V dropped 7 bases and J dropped 1 base, with 11 bases sitting between them. The CDR3 DNA reads as TGCGCCAGCCGGCCCGCGGCGAACACTGAAGCTTTCTTT. Translating it yields CASRPAANTEAFF.

This clonotype came up a few times. The V gene is TRBV7-2, the J gene TRBJ2-7, with 10 bases fitting TRBD2. The CDR3 covers 15 residues. Germline CDR1 reads SGHTA; CDR2 reads FQGNSA. V lost 5 bases to trimming and J lost 6 bases; unmatched junction nucleotides: 10. For the CDR3, the DNA is TGTGCCAGCAGCCCTGTTCTAGCGGGAGACCGCGAGCAGTACTTC. Its translation: CASSPVLAGDREQYF.

The CDR3 DNA sequence: TGTGCCAGCAGTGAACCTGGGACTGGTTTTCGGGCTTTCTTT. Protein: CASSEPGTGFRAFF. The chain couples TRBV25-1 to TRBJ1-1, with D possibly TRBD1 on 5 matching bases. The length of the CDR3 is 14 residues. Trimming left V 2 bases short and J 11 bases short, with 18 bases between. The germline CDR1 and CDR2 sequences are MGHDK and SYGVNS.

This clonotype has only a few counts. This chain links TRBV6-5 with TRBJ1-4, with D perhaps TRBD1 (5 bases). This CDR3 has 13 amino acids. Germline V gene lookup returns CDR1 MNHEY and CDR2 SVGAGI. Trimming stripped 8 bases from V and 4 bases from J, with 11 bases between. CDR3 region: CASGGALNEKLFF. In nucleotides, the CDR3 is TGTGCCAGCGGAGGGGCTCTTAATGAAAAACTGTTTTTT.

This clonotype came up a few times. The chain links TRBV12-3 or TRBV12-4 to TRBJ1-2, with 8 bases lining up with TRBD1. V was clipped by 6 bases and J by 8 bases; unmatched bases: 11. The CDR3 sequence is 14 residues long. The CDR3 bases are TGTGCCAGCAGCCTCCCCTTCCGACAGGGGGGCTACACCTTC. Protein sequence: CASSLPFRQGGYTF.

The chain is built from TRBV6-6 and TRBJ1-2; D possibly corresponds to TRBD1 (6 bases). Trimming cost V 2 bases and J 3 bases, with 19 bases left between them. Germline V gene lookup returns CDR1 MNHNY and CDR2 SVGAGI (reference sequence). The CDR3 consists of 17 residues. CDR3 in amino acids: CASSYMAGAGLHYGYTF. CDR3 coding DNA: TGTGCCAGCAGTTACATGGCAGGGGCCGGTCTACACTATGGCTACACCTTC.

A few counts support this clonotype. This chain joins TRBV5-1 and TRBJ1-1, with TRBD1 as a possible D gene (5 bases). The CDR3 runs to 14 residues. The V end lost 4 bases, the J end lost 6 bases, and 16 bases lay between the germline ends. CDR1 is SGHRS, CDR2 YFSETQ, per germline. The CDR3 sequence: CASSGLVWGSEAFF. DNA of the CDR3: TGCGCCAGCAGCGGGTTAGTTTGGGGGTCTGAAGCTTTCTTT.

The rearrangement links TRBV25-1 to TRBJ2-5; a possible D gene is TRBD1 (5 bases). With 3 bases removed from V and 0 bases from J, the gap between germline ends came to 8 bases. CDR1 and CDR2 from the germline V gene are MGHDK and SYGVNS. This CDR3 has 14 residues. The CDR3 bases are TGTGCCAGCAGTGAGACAGTGTACCAAGAGACCCAGTACTTC. Amino acid sequence: CASSETVYQETQYF.

This clonotype was observed a few times. The CDR3 DNA is TGTGCCAGCAGCCTGGGGGGCCTCAGGAGCAATCAGCCCCAGCATTTT. Protein sequence: CASSLGGLRSNQPQHF. The chain uses TRBV27 and TRBJ1-5; TRBD1 is a possible D gene (6 bases). CDR3 length: 16 amino acids. V lost 6 bases and J 1 base, leaving 16 bases between the germline ends. From germline, CDR1 is MNHEY and CDR2 SMNVEV (reference sequence).

This clonotype was detected only a few times. This chain uses TRBV10-3 with TRBJ2-5; unclear D gene. This CDR3 contains 12 residues. V was pared by 2 bases and J by 2 bases, with 3 bases between. CDR1 is ENHRY and CDR2 is SYGVKD in the germline V gene. CDR3: CAISERQETQYF. As DNA, the CDR3 is TGTGCCATCAGTGAGAGACAAGAGACCCAGTACTTC.

This chain links TRBV12-3 or TRBV12-4 with TRBJ2-5; the D is unclear. The CDR3 is made up of 14 amino acids. V dropped 8 bases and J dropped 0 bases, with 13 bases sitting between them. The CDR3 region is CASPLTGYQETQYF. In nucleotides, the CDR3 is TGTGCCAGCCCCTTGACTGGCTACCAAGAGACCCAGTACTTC.

The rearrangement joins TRBV14 to TRBJ2-2; tentative D call: TRBD1 (6 bases). CDR1 and CDR2 (germline): SGHDN, FVKESK. The CDR3 consists of 14 residues. V was shortened by 1 base and J by 4 bases, with 7 bases between the two germline ends. In DNA form, the CDR3 reads TGTGCCAGCAGCCAAGGCAGGGGCACCGGGGAGCTGTTTTTT. Translating it yields CASSQGRGTGELFF.